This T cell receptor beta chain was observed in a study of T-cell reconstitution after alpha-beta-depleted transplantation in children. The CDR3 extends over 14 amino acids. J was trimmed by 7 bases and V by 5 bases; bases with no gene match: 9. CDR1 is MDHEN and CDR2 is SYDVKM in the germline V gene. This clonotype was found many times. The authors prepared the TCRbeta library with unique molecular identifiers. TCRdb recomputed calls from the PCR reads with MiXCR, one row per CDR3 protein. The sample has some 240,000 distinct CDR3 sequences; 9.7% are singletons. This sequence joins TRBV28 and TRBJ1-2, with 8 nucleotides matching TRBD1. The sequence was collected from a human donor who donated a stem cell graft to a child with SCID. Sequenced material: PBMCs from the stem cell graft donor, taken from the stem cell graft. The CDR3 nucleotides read TGTGCCAGCAGTCCAGTTGACAGGGGAGGTGGCTACACCTTC. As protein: CASSPVDRGGGYTF.